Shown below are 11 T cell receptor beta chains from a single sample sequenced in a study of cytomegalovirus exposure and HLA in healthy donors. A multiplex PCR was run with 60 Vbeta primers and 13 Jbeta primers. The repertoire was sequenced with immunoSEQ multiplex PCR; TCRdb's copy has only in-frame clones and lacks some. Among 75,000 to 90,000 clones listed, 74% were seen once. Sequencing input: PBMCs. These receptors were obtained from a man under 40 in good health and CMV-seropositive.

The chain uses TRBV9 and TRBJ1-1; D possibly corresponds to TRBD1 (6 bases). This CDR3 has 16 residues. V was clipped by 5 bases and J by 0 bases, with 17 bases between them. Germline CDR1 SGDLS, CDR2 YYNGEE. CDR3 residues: CASRPGPGQMNTEAFF. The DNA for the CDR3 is TGTGCCAGCAGGCCTGGCCCGGGACAAATGAACACTGAAGCTTTCTTT.

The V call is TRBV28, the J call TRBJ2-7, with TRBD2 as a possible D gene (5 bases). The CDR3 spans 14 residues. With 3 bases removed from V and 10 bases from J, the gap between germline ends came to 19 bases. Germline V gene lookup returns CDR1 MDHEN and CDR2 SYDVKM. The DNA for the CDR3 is TGTGCCAGCAGTTTCCCTGAGGAAGCCCGGGGACAGTACTTC. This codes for CASSFPEEARGQYF.

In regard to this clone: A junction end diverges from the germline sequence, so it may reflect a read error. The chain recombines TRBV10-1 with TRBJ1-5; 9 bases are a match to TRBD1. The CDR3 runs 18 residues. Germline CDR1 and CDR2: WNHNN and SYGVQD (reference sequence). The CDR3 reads CASSEPRDRALHNQPQNF. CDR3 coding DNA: TGCGCCAGCAGTGAGCCAAGGGACAGGGCTTTACACAATCAGCCCCAGAATTTT.

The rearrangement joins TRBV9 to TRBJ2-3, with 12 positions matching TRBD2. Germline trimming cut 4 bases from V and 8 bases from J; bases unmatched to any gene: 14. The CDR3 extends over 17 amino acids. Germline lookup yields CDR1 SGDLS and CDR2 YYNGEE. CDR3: CASSPTTSGSPSGTQYF. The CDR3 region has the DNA TGTGCCAGCAGCCCAACGACTAGCGGGAGTCCGTCAGGTACGCAGTATTTT.

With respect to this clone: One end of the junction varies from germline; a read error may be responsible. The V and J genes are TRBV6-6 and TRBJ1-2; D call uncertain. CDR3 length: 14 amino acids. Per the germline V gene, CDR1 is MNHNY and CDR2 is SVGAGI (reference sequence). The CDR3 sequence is CASMVGSELYDYPF. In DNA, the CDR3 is TGTGCCAGCATGGTGGGATCTGAACTTTATGACTACCCCTTC.

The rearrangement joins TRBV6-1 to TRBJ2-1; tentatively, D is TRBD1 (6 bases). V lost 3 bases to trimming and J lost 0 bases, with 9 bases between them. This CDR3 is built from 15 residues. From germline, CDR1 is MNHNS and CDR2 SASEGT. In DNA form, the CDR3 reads TGTGCCAGCAGTGAGGACAGAAGCTCCTACAATGAGCAGTTCTTC. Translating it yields CASSEDRSSYNEQFF.

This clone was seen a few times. CDR3 in amino acids: CASGGPGGAGANVLTF. The DNA of the CDR3 is TGTGCCAGCGGTGGTCCAGGGGGCGCTGGGGCCAACGTCCTGACTTTC. V and J are TRBV5-4 and TRBJ2-6; 8 bases map to TRBD1. The V segment lost 7 bases and the J segment 2 bases; nucleotides outside the gene matches: 8. The CDR3 runs 16 residues. Per the germline V gene, CDR1 is SGHNT and CDR2 is YYREEE (reference sequence).

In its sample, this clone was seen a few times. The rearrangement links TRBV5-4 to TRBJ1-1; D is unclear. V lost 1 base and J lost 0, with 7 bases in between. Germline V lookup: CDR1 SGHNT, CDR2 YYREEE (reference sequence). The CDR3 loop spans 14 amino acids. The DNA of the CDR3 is TGTGCCAGCAGCTTGCGGGATGTGAACACTGAAGCTTTCTTT. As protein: CASSLRDVNTEAFF.

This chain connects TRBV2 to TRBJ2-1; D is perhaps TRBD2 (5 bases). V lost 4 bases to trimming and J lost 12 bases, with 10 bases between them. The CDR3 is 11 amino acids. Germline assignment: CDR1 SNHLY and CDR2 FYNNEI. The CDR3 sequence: CASSVLARQFF. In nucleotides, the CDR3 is TGTGCCAGCAGTGTTCTAGCTAGGCAGTTCTTC.

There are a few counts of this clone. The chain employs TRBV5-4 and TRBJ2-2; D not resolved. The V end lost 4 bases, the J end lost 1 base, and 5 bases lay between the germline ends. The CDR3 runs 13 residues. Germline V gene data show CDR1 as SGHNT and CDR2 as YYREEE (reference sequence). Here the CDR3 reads CASSRQNTGELFF. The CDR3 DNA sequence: TGTGCCAGCAGCCGACAGAACACCGGGGAGCTGTTTTTT. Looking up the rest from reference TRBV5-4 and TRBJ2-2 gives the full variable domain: ETGVTQSPTHLIKTRGQQVTLRCSSQSGHNTVSWYQQALGQGPQFIFQYYREEENGRGNFPPRFSGLQFPNYSSELNVNALELDDSALYLCASSRQNTGELFFGEGSRLTVL.

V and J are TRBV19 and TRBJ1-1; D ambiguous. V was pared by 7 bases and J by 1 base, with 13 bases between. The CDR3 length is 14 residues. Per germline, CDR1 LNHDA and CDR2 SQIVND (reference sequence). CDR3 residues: CASTMGPWNTEAFF. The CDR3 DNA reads TGTGCCAGTACTATGGGCCCGTGGAACACTGAAGCTTTCTTT.